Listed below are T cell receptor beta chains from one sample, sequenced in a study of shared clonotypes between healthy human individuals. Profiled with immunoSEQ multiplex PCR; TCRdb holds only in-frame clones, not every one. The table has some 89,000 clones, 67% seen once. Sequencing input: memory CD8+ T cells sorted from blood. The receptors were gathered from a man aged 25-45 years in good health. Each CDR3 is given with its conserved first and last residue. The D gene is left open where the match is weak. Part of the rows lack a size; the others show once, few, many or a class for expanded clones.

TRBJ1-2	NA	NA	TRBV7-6	CASSLAAGASRGYTF	TGTGCCAGCAGCTTAGCCGCAGGGGCGTCACGGGGCTACACCTTC
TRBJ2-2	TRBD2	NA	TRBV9	CASSVGGTSGRGMFF	TGTGCCAGCAGCGTAGGAGGGACTAGCGGGAGGGGAATGTTTTTT
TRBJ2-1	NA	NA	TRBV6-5	CASSYGLDTYNEQFF	TGTGCCAGCAGTTACGGACTGGACACCTACAATGAGCAGTTCTTC
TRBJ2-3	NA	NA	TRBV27	CASSLLTTRGGRTQYF	TGTGCCAGCAGTTTACTTACGACTAGGGGGGGAAGGACGCAGTATTTT
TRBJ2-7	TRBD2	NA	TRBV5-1	CASSLARTSGTYEQYF	TGCGCCAGCAGCTTGGCACGGACTAGCGGAACCTACGAGCAGTACTTC
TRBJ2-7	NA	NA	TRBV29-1	CSVGVVRLSYEQYF	TGCAGCGTTGGAGTTGTACGGCTGTCCTACGAGCAGTACTTC
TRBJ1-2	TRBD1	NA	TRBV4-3	CASSQGPDRVDGYTF	TGCGCCAGCAGCCAAGGCCCTGACAGGGTCGATGGCTACACCTTC
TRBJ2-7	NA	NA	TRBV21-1	CASSARMYEQYF	TGTGCCAGCAGCGCCCGGATGTACGAGCAGTACTTC
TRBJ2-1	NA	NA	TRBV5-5	CACGSSYNEQFF	TGTGCTTGCGGGTCCTCCTACAATGAGCAGTTCTTC
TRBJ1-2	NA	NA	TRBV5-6	CASTSGGASGYTF	TGTGCCAGCACCTCGGGGGGTGCGAGCGGCTACACCTTC
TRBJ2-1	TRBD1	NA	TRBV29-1	CSVESQGAYNEQFF	TGCAGCGTTGAGTCGCAGGGGGCCTACAATGAGCAGTTCTTC
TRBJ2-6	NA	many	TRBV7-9	CASSLAKDSGANVLTF	TGTGCCAGCAGCTTAGCGAAGGACTCTGGGGCCAACGTCCTGACTTTC
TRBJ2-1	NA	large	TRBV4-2	CASSQLEFTGSSYNEQFF	TGTGCCAGCAGCCAACTGGAGTTTACGGGGAGCTCCTACAATGAGCAGTTCTTC
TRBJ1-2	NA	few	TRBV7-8	CASSSRTRGGNYGYTF	TGTGCCAGCAGCTCACGGACTAGGGGAGGGAACTATGGCTACACCTTC
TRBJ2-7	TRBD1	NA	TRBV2	CASRMDRDSYEQYF	TGTGCCAGCAGGATGGACAGGGACTCCTACGAGCAGTACTTC
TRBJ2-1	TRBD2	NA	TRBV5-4	CASSPLWVAGNIGEQFF	TGTGCCAGCAGCCCTTTGTGGGTAGCGGGGAATATCGGCGAGCAGTTCTTC
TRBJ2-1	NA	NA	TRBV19	CASSRSTRQGDEQFF	TGTGCCAGTTCCCGATCGACTAGACAGGGCGATGAGCAGTTCTTC
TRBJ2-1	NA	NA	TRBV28	CASSFGLTSYNEQFF	TGTGCCAGCAGTTTCGGACTGACCTCCTACAATGAGCAGTTCTTC
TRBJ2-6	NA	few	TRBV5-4	CASSLRSGANVLTF	TGTGCCAGCAGCTTGCGATCTGGGGCCAACGTCCTGACTTTC
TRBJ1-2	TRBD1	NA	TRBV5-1	CASSPGPGTGGYTF	TGCGCCAGCAGCCCAGGTCCCGGGACAGGGGGCTACACCTTC
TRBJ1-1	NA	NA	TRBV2	CASSALGGSTEAFF	TGTGCCAGCAGTGCCTTAGGGGGGTCCACTGAAGCTTTCTTT
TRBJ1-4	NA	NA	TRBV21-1	CASSKGSRQGIVREKLFF	TGTGCCAGCAGCAAAGGATCGCGACAGGGAATAGTACGGGAAAAACTGTTTTTT
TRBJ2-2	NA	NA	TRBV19	CASSIGSGMNTGELFF	TGTGCCAGTAGTATCGGATCGGGAATGAACACCGGGGAGCTGTTTTTT
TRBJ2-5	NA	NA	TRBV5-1	CASSPPNEETQYF	TGCGCCAGCAGCCCACCAAACGAAGAGACCCAGTACTTC
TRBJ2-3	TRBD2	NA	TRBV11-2	CASSLPTSGRAVGTDTQYF	TGTGCCAGCAGCTTACCAACTAGCGGGAGGGCCGTAGGTACAGATACGCAGTATTTT
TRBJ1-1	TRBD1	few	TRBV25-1	CASSARQGNTEAFF	TGTGCCAGCAGTGCTAGACAGGGGAACACTGAAGCTTTCTTT
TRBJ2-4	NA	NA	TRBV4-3	CASSQDSSRDVLAKNIQYF	TGCGCCAGCAGCCAAGATTCTAGCCGTGACGTTCTAGCCAAAAACATTCAGTACTTC
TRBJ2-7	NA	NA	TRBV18	CASCWDLPCYEQYF	TGTGCCAGCTGCTGGGACCTCCCGTGCTACGAGCAGTACTTC
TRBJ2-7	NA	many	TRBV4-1	CASSQSPSSYEQYF	TGCGCCAGCAGCCAAAGCCCTAGCTCCTACGAGCAGTACTTC
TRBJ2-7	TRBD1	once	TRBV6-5	CASSYTGVEQYF	TGTGCCAGCAGTTATACAGGGGTCGAGCAGTACTTC
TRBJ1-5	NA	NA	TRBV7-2	CASSLNLGEGNQPQHF	TGTGCCAGCAGCTTAAATTTAGGGGAGGGCAATCAGCCCCAGCATTTT
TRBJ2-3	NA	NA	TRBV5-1	CASSPGAGLGTDTQYF	TGCGCCAGCAGCCCGGGGGCGGGACTTGGCACAGATACGCAGTATTTT
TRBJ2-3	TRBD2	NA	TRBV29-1	CSVEGTSFTDTQYF	TGCAGCGTTGAAGGGACTAGCTTCACAGATACGCAGTATTTT
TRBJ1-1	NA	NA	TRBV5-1	CASTFNGNMNTEAFF	TGCGCCAGCACCTTTAACGGGAATATGAACACTGAAGCTTTCTTT
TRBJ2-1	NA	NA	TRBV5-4	CASSLDLRRDEQFF	TGTGCCAGCAGCTTGGACTTACGGAGGGATGAGCAGTTCTTC
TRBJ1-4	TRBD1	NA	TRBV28	CASSLGQPGGKLFF	TGTGCCAGCAGTTTGGGACAGCCGGGTGGAAAACTGTTTTTT
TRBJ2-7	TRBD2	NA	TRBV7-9	CASSLPTGTSGTYEQYF	TGTGCCAGCAGCCTACCGACCGGGACTAGCGGGACCTACGAGCAGTACTTC
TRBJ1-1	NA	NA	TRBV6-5	CASSYSRAGGTEAFF	TGTGCCAGCAGTTACTCTCGGGCGGGTGGGACTGAAGCTTTCTTT
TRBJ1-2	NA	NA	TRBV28	CASSPSIPNYGYTF	TGTGCCAGCAGTCCTTCTATTCCTAACTATGGCTACACCTTC
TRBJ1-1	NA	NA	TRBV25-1	CASSEFKSNTEAFF	TGTGCCAGCAGTGAATTTAAATCGAACACTGAAGCTTTCTTT
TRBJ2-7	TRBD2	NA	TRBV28	CASGTSDYEQYF	TGTGCCAGCGGGACTAGCGACTACGAGCAGTACTTC
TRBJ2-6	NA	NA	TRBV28	CASSYGLSGANVLTF	TGTGCCAGCAGTTATGGGCTCTCTGGGGCCAACGTCCTGACTTTC
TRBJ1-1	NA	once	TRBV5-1	CASSLAFFGRENTEAFF	TGCGCCAGCAGCTTGGCCTTCTTCGGACGGGAAAACACTGAAGCTTTCTTT
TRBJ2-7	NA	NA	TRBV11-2	CASSPTQPPYYEQYF	TGTGCCAGCAGCCCCACACAACCCCCCTACTACGAGCAGTACTTC
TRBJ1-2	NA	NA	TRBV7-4	CASSFGGLYGYTF	TGTGCCAGCAGCTTTGGGGGGTTATATGGCTACACCTTC
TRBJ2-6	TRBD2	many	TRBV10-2	CASSAGGPDGANVLTF	TGCGCCAGCAGTGCGGGAGGGCCAGATGGGGCCAACGTCCTGACTTTC
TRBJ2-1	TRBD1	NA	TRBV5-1	CASSSTGTGNEQFF	TGCGCCAGCAGCAGCACCGGGACAGGCAATGAGCAGTTCTTC
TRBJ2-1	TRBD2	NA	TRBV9	CASSVVLAGGRDEQFF	TGTGCCAGCAGCGTAGTCCTAGCGGGAGGGCGAGATGAGCAGTTCTTC
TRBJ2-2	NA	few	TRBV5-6	CASSLSVTGELFF	TGTGCCAGCAGCCTTTCAGTGACCGGGGAGCTGTTTTTT
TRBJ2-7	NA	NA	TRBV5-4	CASSFGNIRTYEQYF	TGTGCCAGCAGCTTCGGTAACATCAGAACCTACGAGCAGTACTTC
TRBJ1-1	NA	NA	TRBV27	CASSPSTGLNTEAFF	TGTGCCAGCAGCCCATCAACAGGGTTGAACACTGAAGCTTTCTTT
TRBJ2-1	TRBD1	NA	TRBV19	CASSSWDSTYNEQFF	TGTGCCAGTAGTAGCTGGGACAGCACCTACAATGAGCAGTTCTTC
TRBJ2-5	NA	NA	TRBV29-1	CSVEEWETQYF	TGCAGCGTTGAGGAGTGGGAGACCCAGTACTTC
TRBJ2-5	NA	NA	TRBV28	CASSYVSAEQETQYF	TGTGCCAGCAGTTACGTTTCGGCGGAACAAGAGACCCAGTACTTC
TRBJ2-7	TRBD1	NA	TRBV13	CASSTGTGPFEQYF	TGTGCCAGCAGCACCGGGACAGGTCCTTTCGAGCAGTACTTC